The next 4 T cell receptor beta chains were all read from a single sample in a study of response to subunit inactivated influenza vaccine. TCRdb reanalysed the RT-PCR reads using MiXCR and keeps one entry per CDR3 protein. The table shows under 200,000 distinct CDR3 sequences, with 12% occurring only once. In addition, the sample was reused for a study of T cells expressing NK-cell markers. That source adds: The authors generated TCR beta cDNA through 5'RACE template switching with UMIs.

The input for sequencing was CD8+ T cells sorted from PBMCs, taken about 13 days after vaccination. The receptors derive from a middle-aged man who received an inactivated influenza vaccine.

This CDR3 is CASSGRQGLGYGYTF. CDR3 in DNA: TGTGCCAGCAGCGGCCGACAGGGGCTTGGCTATGGCTACACCTTC. The chain combines TRBV14 with TRBJ1-2; 8 bases are shared with TRBD1. The CDR3 consists of 15 residues. V lost 5 bases, J lost 4 bases, and 9 bases stayed unmatched. CDR1 is SGHDN and CDR2 is FVKESK in the germline V gene.

This clonotype was observed a few times. V is TRBV19 and J is TRBJ2-7; 11 bases map to TRBD1. Germline V gene lookup returns CDR1 LNHDA and CDR2 SQIVND (reference sequence). The CDR3 sequence is 16 residues long. Losses at the gene ends were 5 bases for V and 5 bases for J; bases not matched to a gene: 11. The CDR3 DNA follows: TGTGCCAGTAGTGACTGGACAGGGGGCAATAGAGACGAGCAGTACTTC. Protein: CASSDWTGGNRDEQYF.

In this sample, this clonotype turned up many times. The genes are TRBV24-1 and TRBJ2-2, with D maybe TRBD1 (6 bases). Germline V lookup: CDR1 KGHDR, CDR2 SFDVKD. The CDR3 totals 13 residues. V was pared by 11 bases and J by 5 bases, with 14 bases between. CDR3 loop: CAIGTGTTGELFF. In DNA form, the CDR3 reads TGTGCCATCGGTACAGGGACGACCGGGGAGCTGTTTTTT.

The V and J genes are TRBV12-3 or TRBV12-4 and TRBJ1-1; 12 bases fit TRBD1. V gave up 5 bases and J gave up 4 bases; unmatched junction bases: 5. The CDR3 length is 15 residues. This chain's CDR3 is CASSTRDRGPTEAFF. The CDR3 bases are TGTGCCAGCAGTACCCGGGACAGGGGGCCCACTGAAGCTTTCTTT.